This TCR beta chain is drawn from a study of blood T cell repertoires in COVID-19. Clones were sequenced by immunoSEQ multiplex PCR, and TCRdb holds only the in-frame ones, with some missing. The sample holds roughly 80,000 clones, 88% seen once. The receptor was isolated from a man aged 50 to 60 with active COVID-19. The sample consisted of peripheral blood.

The CDR3 reads CASSVDRGHSTNEKLFF. The DNA for the CDR3 is TGTGCCAGCAGCGTAGATAGGGGGCATTCAACTAATGAAAAACTGTTTTTT. This sequence joins TRBV9 and TRBJ1-4, with 7 nucleotides matching TRBD1. CDR1 is SGDLS and CDR2 is YYNGEE in the germline V gene. Unmatched junction bases numbered 5, after V lost 0 bases and J lost 0 bases. This CDR3 comprises 17 residues.